This TCR beta chain came from a study of blood T cell repertoires in COVID-19 (TCRdb year 2020). Background on the whole study: Samples covering the acute and convalescent phases of COVID-19 were provided by collaborators in the United States, Italy and Spain. The material from the prospective study consisted of cDNA or gDNA derived from T cells, B-cell-depleted T cells, or PBMCs. HLA class I and class II types, where available, came from metadata supplied by the sample provider rather than from assay-based typing. A freely available public database, intended as a resource for researchers studying the immune response to SARS-CoV-2, is where the repertoires were released. Nearly every sample came with metadata listing a de-identified subject ID, COVID-19 status, age in years and sex. Subjects who had been exposed to COVID-19, were actively infected with it, or had recovered from it provided the deeply sampled blood TCRbeta repertoires that made up the dataset. Samples came from the ongoing ImmuneRACE study (first 160 participants) plus 1,254 subjects from 6 global collaborators. Broader findings and caveats from the paper: Clinical and demographic metadata were provided uncurated, with the amount varying by source and participant.

CDR1 LNHDA and CDR2 SQIVND were looked up in the germline V gene (reference sequence). Reading from cysteine to phenylalanine, the CDR3 counts 15 amino acids. Of all the DNA, just the CDR3 is kept, 45 bases in frame from base 1. Relative to germline, V is 8 bases shorter and J is 0 bases shorter, with 14 bases between their ends. Collaborating institutions collected whole blood in K2EDTA tubes following their own protocols. For TCRbeta analysis, collaborator samples were shipped as frozen whole blood, as isolated PBMCs, or as DNA extracted from either sample type. This clone was seen a single time. The clone's antigen remains unknown. No much larger clone exists at a distance of one base, and base qualities are not known. The immunoSEQ Assay, a bias-controlled multiplex PCR, was used to amplify TCRbeta CDR3 regions from genomic DNA. For the original study's pipeline: The number of nucleated cells in each sample was estimated from the amplification of reference gene primers within the assay. To quantify the absolute abundance of each unique TCRbeta CDR3 rearrangement, sequence reads were collapsed and filtered. For each sample, productive Simpson clonality was calculated as the square root of Simpson's diversity index over productive rearrangements. Drawn from immuneACCESS, this table holds only the in-frame rearrangements with V and J called that TCRdb kept. Clones are partly lost; checked studies trace under half to an unresolved V gene and leave the rest unexplained. Clone size and the V and J calls come from that table; the DNA yielded D and trimming. The sample table records under 200,000 clones; 85% to 90% of these occur just once. The ten most abundant clones make up 1.5% to 2% of the sample.

The sample consisted of peripheral blood. The sequence derives from a man between 18 and 35 years old with active or convalescent COVID-19. The chain is made from TRBV19 and TRBJ1-3; confidence is insufficient to name the D gene. The nucleotides are TGTGCCAGTTCGAGCCAGCGTATCTCTGGAAACACCATATATTTT. Its amino acids are CASSSQRISGNTIYF.